The T cell receptor (beta chain) described here comes from a study of cytomegalovirus exposure and HLA in healthy donors. This clone was counted a single time. Germline V CDR1 and CDR2: SGHKS, YYEKEE (reference sequence). The CDR3 has 15 residues. After removal of 1 base from V and 5 bases from J, the junction contained 3 bases not matched to a gene. The PCR used 60 Vbeta and 13 Jbeta primers. The assay was immunoSEQ multiplex PCR, and TCRdb's table has in-frame clones only and misses some. The table lists about 130,000 clones, 70% of them singletons, with under 2.5% in the top ten. The sequence came from a woman between 55 and 75 years old in good health and CMV-seropositive. The chain combines TRBV5-5 with TRBJ1-4; 9 nucleotides agree with TRBD1. Sequencing was carried out using PBMCs. The CDR3 DNA sequence: TGTGCCAGCAGCTTGCCCGGGACAGGGAATGAAAAACTGTTTTTT. Its translation: CASSLPGTGNEKLFF.